The clone carrying this T cell receptor (beta chain) was detected once. A read error may account for a junction end that differs from germline. This record belongs to a study of control samples from healthy donors and cancer patients. This CDR3 spans 14 amino acids. Looked up from germline, CDR1 is SEHNR and CDR2 is FQNEAQ (reference sequence). Sequenced by immunoSEQ multiplex PCR; TCRdb stores in-frame clones only, minus some. Seen here are fewer than 250,000 clones, around 93% observed once, and the top ten hold approximately 1.8%. This chain uses TRBV7-9 with TRBJ2-2, with TRBD2 as a possible D gene (5 bases). The source is a man aged 25-45 years in good health. Sequenced: blood. This CDR3 is CASSLAPNTGELFF. The CDR3, as DNA: TGTGCCAGCAGCCTAGCACCTAACACCGGGGAGCTGTTTTTT.